The following is a TCR beta chain sequence with its context. Antigen specificity is unknown. The study drew its donors from healthy HIV-negative adults without recent acute infections or vaccinations. Data came from immunoSEQ multiplex PCR; TCRdb stores just in-frame clones and leaves some out. The sample records approximately 2,000,000 clones, approximately 90% being singletons. The record originates from a study of shared clonotypes between healthy human individuals. Study results and caveats: Unshared clonotypes carried lower generation probabilities than those common to all four donors.

Material: naive CD4+ T cells from PBMCs. This sample's subset: CD45RA+ positively selected. The clonotype was recovered from a man aged 18 to 30 in good health. Some clones in this sample may be carry-over from other donors' samples.

The CDR3 reads CASSFGLAGLTGELFF. The CDR3 DNA is TGTGCCAGCAGTTTTGGACTAGCGGGACTCACCGGGGAGCTGTTTTTT. The V call is TRBV27, the J call TRBJ2-2; 12 nucleotides agree with TRBD2. CDR3 length equals 16 residues. J lost 4 bases, V lost 3 bases, and 3 bases had no gene match. CDR1 and CDR2 (germline): MNHEY, SMNVEV (reference sequence).